A selection of T cell receptor beta chains follows, all from one sample in a study of T-cell memory formation after mild COVID-19. TCRdb re-analysed the 5' RACE reads in MiXCR, keeping a single row per CDR3 protein. The sample has a few hundred thousand distinct CDR3 sequences, roughly a sixth seen once; the top ten hold 22%. The sample taken for sequencing was PBMCs or a T cell subset sorted from them (not recorded which). The receptors derive from a man between 18 and 29 years old who had mild COVID-19 (a few samples of this study predate the infection). Cell type and time point are not known. The CDR3 runs from the conserved cysteine through the conserved F or W. Each record gives: V gene, CDR3 protein.

TRBV6-5 | CASSYSQFSAEAFF
TRBV20-1 | CSVGGRTEAFF
TRBV15 | CATSRTASSYNSPLHF
TRBV7-9 | CASSPRGSAEARGQFF
TRBV25-1 | CASSVTASYGYTF
TRBV27 | CASSSDRYGYTF
TRBV7-3 | CASSTGTGETQYF
TRBV7-2 | CASSPWGPRYGYTF
TRBV7-8 | CASSRGDYEQFF
TRBV2 | CASNRQEQETQYF
TRBV12-3/TRBV12-4 | CASSLWAGSEAFF
TRBV4-3 | CASSQDSDRASPLHF
TRBV6-2/TRBV6-3 | CASSLRALEETQYF
TRBV12-3/TRBV12-4 | CASSLLVDTEAFF
TRBV7-2 | CASSLGARANEQYF